This T cell receptor beta chain was recovered during a study of shared clonotypes between healthy human individuals (TCRdb year 2020). Concerning the study at large: Three men and a couple of women, aged 18 to 49 years, made up the cohort. For each donor, CD4 naive and CD4 memory were each given three plates, CD8 naive was given two plates, and CD8 memory was given one plate. Blood TCR repertoires of five healthy adults were deeply sequenced to estimate repertoire size and the extent of clonotype sharing between individuals. To increase sequencing depth and limit assay-specific biases, different laboratories used diverse techniques to prepare libraries and sequence TCR repertoires. Per donor, leukapheresis produced somewhere between about 0.85 and 9.5 billion PBMCs. Findings and caveats that apply to the study as a whole: Even with the large sequencing depth, rarefaction of the sorted-subset datasets indicated that sequencing was incomplete. Because the study included only a small number of donors, the genetic and exposure-history diversity represented was limited. Naive subsets generally had larger estimated clonotype richness than memory subsets did. Only blood was sampled, and tissue TCR repertoires likely differ from those in blood. Compared with non-shared clonotypes, the clonotypes found in all four sorted-subset donors had higher generation probabilities. Pairwise subsampling led to the expectation that sequencing depth would affect the degree of clonotype sharing among donors. Across a handful of donors, roughly 5% of naive CD4, around 3.5% of naive CD8, 2% to 2.5% of memory CD4, and 0.4% to 0.45% of memory CD8 clonotypes were shared.

About this clone itself: Its antigen remains unidentified. Base qualities were left out, and no much larger clone turns up one base away.

Using the deep immunoSEQ assay, multiplex PCR amplified TCR CDR3 regions from genomic DNA. Extracted genomic DNA from each cell subset was spread evenly across all wells of several immunoSEQ 96-well plates, with each plate serving as a replicate. For sorted subsets, each replicate PCR was loaded with 200 ng genomic DNA, equivalent to 30,000 or so T cell genomes. The purified libraries were quantified using a Qubit 3.0 fluorometer, sized with a Bioanalyzer 2100, and then quantified again using the KAPA Library Quantification kit. A separate single-read 150-cycle Illumina NextSeq 550 flow cell was used to sequence each immunoSEQ 96-well plate. As for the authors' bioinformatics: Because only junctional sequences without quality scores were contained in the immunoSEQ output, filtering matching that applied to full-length reads could not be performed. To assign V/J genes and CDR3, sequences were annotated against IMGT germline references using PyIR, a Python wrapper for IgBLAST v1.9. Reads were filtered out if the reads had weak V/J assignments (E-value above 1e-6), no CDR3, stop codons, out-of-frame junctions, or ambiguous translated residues. V3J clonotypes were defined as sequences sharing an identical inferred V gene, J gene, and CDR3 amino acid sequence. Percentage overlap between repertoires was computed as shared unique clonotypes divided by the size of the smaller repertoire. RTK rarefaction, the Chao1 estimator, and Recon v2.1 estimates of unobserved clonotypes were used to assess repertoire richness. For all TCRbeta clonotypes obtained by the gDNA method from a handful of donors, generation probabilities were computed with OLGA. The immuneACCESS repertoire file appears here via TCRdb, limited to in-frame rearrangements. These files lack a portion of the clones; in checked studies, under half of the deficit traces to unresolved V genes, and the cause of the others is not known. V and J calls plus clone size are reproduced from that table; the DNA served to infer D and trimming. For this sample the table gives more than 2 million clones, of which less than 95% were detected only once. Clones ranked in the top ten supply 0.85% to 1.2% of the sample.

CD8 naive samples were CD45RO-negative cells positively selected for CCR7, giving a CD45RA+CCR7+ population that excluded TemRA cells. Healthy HIV-negative adults with no recently reported acute infections or vaccinations were included as donors. All donors were Caucasian adults living in Nashville, Tennessee, USA. Blood was collected by leukapheresis, and PBMCs were isolated by Ficoll-Histopaque density gradient centrifugation and then cryopreserved in liquid nitrogen vapor phase. Purity and quantity of every magnetically sorted T cell population were checked by analytical flow cytometry. Genomic DNA was isolated from each sorted fraction and quantified by UV absorbance on a Nanodrop 2000c. V is shortened by 7 bases, J by 4 bases, and the region joining them spans 14 bases. According to the germline V gene (reference sequence), CDR1 reads SEHNR and CDR2 reads FQNEAQ. The CDR3 sequence holds 14 residues, the cysteine and phenylalanine included. The CDR3 DNA has 42 bases and is translated from base 1.

The chain links TRBV7-9 with TRBJ2-1; the D gene is not confidently resolved. The sequenced material came from naive CD8+ T cells sorted from blood. According to the study, the label for this sample's cell subset or site signals: CD45RA+CCR7+. This receptor was identified in a man between 18 and 35 years old in good health. The sequence in DNA is TGTGCCAGCACCCCCTCGCTGAGTTACAATGAGCAGTTCTTC. Translation gives CASTPSLSYNEQFF.